This T cell receptor (beta chain) came from a study of blood T cell repertoires in COVID-19. The cohort comprised adults aged roughly 18 to 95 years residing in under 25 US areas. Which cohort a participant joined came from the clinical history participants gave. V was clipped by 4 bases and J by 2 bases; unmatched bases: 4. CDR1 is SGHRS and CDR2 is YFSETQ in the germline V gene. The CDR3 is made up of 14 amino acids. As processed by the authors: Amplification with reference gene primers provided the estimates of nucleated cell counts. The repertoire was sequenced with immunoSEQ multiplex PCR; TCRdb's copy has only in-frame clones and lacks some. V and J calls and clone size are those listed in that table; D and trimming were worked out from the DNA. The data show about 270,000 clones, with under 95% seen just once and about 3% held by the top ten.

The receptor's source is a middle-aged man who had been exposed to COVID-19. J is TRBJ2-3 and V is TRBV5-1; 7 bases agree with TRBD2. Sequenced sample: PBMCs or T cells enriched from blood (not recorded which). CDR3 coding DNA: TGCGCCAGCAGCCGGGGAGGGACCACAGATACGCAGTATTTT. It yields the protein CASSRGGTTDTQYF.